The sequence of this TCR beta chain was determined in a study of CD8+ T cells in alopecia areata. Once RNA had been extracted, it was reverse transcribed into cDNA to act as the sequencing template. Some clones are missing from TCRdb's copy, which holds only in-frame ones; the method was immunoSEQ multiplex PCR. This table has over 100,000 clones, about three fifths appearing once. Treatment given: oral pan-JAK inhibitor, 5-10 mg twice daily. Germline assignment: CDR1 MNHEY and CDR2 SVGAGI. This CDR3 contains 14 residues. Trimming removed 2 bases from V and 6 bases from J, with 11 bases in between. The source of this sequence is a human donor with alopecia areata. The J gene is TRBJ1-5, the V gene TRBV6-5; a weak D match, TRBD1 (6 bases). The sequences come from CD8+ T cells sorted from blood, collected at week 24, from a patient treated with tofacitinib. CDR3 in DNA: TGTGCCAGCAGTTACGGTCAGGGGTTTCAGCCCCAGCATTTT. This gives the protein CASSYGQGFQPQHF.